A selection of T cell receptor beta chains follows, all from one sample in a study of beta chain features in type 1 diabetes. TCRdb's copy holds only in-frame clones and misses some; the assay was immunoSEQ multiplex PCR. In the table there are roughly 400,000 clones, more than 13% of which are singletons. Specimen: naive CD4+ T cells from blood. The receptor set was obtained from a woman aged 18-29 years in good health. Each CDR3 is given with its conserved first and last residue. Fields, in order: clone size, V gene, D gene, J gene, CDR3 protein, CDR3 DNA. D genes are given only for firm matches. For some rows the clone size is stated as once, few or many, or as a class when expanded; others skip it.

clone size: NA; V gene: TRBV5-4; D gene: TRBD2; J gene: TRBJ2-1; CDR3 protein: CAGMTSGGSYNEQFF; CDR3 DNA: TGTGCCGGGATGACTAGCGGAGGGAGTTACAATGAGCAGTTCTTC
clone size: few; V gene: TRBV29-1; D gene: TRBD1; J gene: TRBJ2-7; CDR3 protein: CSAGQGRSYEQYF; CDR3 DNA: TGCAGCGCCGGACAGGGGCGATCCTACGAGCAGTACTTC
clone size: few; V gene: TRBV6-5; D gene: TRBD2; J gene: TRBJ2-1; CDR3 protein: CASSYVREGLNEQFF; CDR3 DNA: TGTGCCAGCAGTTACGTGCGGGAGGGACTGAATGAGCAGTTCTTC
clone size: few; V gene: TRBV18; D gene: NA; J gene: TRBJ2-1; CDR3 protein: CASSPQLGDTYNEQFF; CDR3 DNA: TGTGCCAGCTCACCACAGTTGGGGGACACCTACAATGAGCAGTTCTTC
clone size: few; V gene: TRBV30; D gene: NA; J gene: TRBJ1-4; CDR3 protein: CAWSGQAEKLFF; CDR3 DNA: TGTGCCTGGAGTGGACAGGCTGAAAAACTGTTTTTT
clone size: NA; V gene: TRBV4-1; D gene: TRBD1; J gene: TRBJ1-3; CDR3 protein: CASSSPGQGGHTIYF; CDR3 DNA: TGCGCCAGCTCGAGTCCGGGACAGGGAGGTCACACCATATATTTT
clone size: NA; V gene: TRBV28; D gene: NA; J gene: TRBJ1-5; CDR3 protein: CASSIRGANQPQHF; CDR3 DNA: TGTGCCAGCAGCATTCGGGGGGCAAATCAGCCCCAGCATTTT
clone size: NA; V gene: TRBV7-9; D gene: TRBD1; J gene: TRBJ1-1; CDR3 protein: CASSPYRGAEAFF; CDR3 DNA: TGTGCCAGCAGCCCTTACAGGGGTGCTGAAGCTTTCTTT
clone size: NA; V gene: TRBV30; D gene: NA; J gene: TRBJ1-1; CDR3 protein: CAWSRGLVEAFF; CDR3 DNA: TGTGCCTGGAGTAGAGGTCTGGTTGAAGCTTTCTTT
clone size: NA; V gene: TRBV30; D gene: NA; J gene: TRBJ2-1; CDR3 protein: CAWGGQNPSNEQFF; CDR3 DNA: TGTGCCTGGGGGGGCCAAAACCCTTCCAATGAGCAGTTCTTC
clone size: few; V gene: TRBV9; D gene: TRBD2; J gene: TRBJ2-3; CDR3 protein: CASSVASGGDTQYF; CDR3 DNA: TGTGCCAGCAGCGTGGCCAGCGGGGGGGATACGCAGTATTTT
clone size: NA; V gene: TRBV27; D gene: TRBD2; J gene: TRBJ2-5; CDR3 protein: CASSLWASGIETQYF; CDR3 DNA: TGTGCCAGCAGTTTATGGGCTAGCGGCATAGAGACCCAGTACTTC
clone size: NA; V gene: TRBV29-1; D gene: TRBD1; J gene: TRBJ2-6; CDR3 protein: CSADLGQGGFPYLSGANVLTF; CDR3 DNA: TGCAGCGCGGATTTGGGACAGGGGGGGTTCCCTTACCTTTCTGGGGCCAACGTCCTGACTTTC
clone size: few; V gene: TRBV9; D gene: NA; J gene: TRBJ2-1; CDR3 protein: CASSSEGVSYNEQFF; CDR3 DNA: TGTGCCAGCAGCTCCGAGGGGGTGTCCTACAATGAGCAGTTCTTC
clone size: few; V gene: TRBV6-6; D gene: TRBD1; J gene: TRBJ2-5; CDR3 protein: CASRSSGGAGETQYF; CDR3 DNA: TGTGCCAGCAGGAGCTCAGGGGGCGCTGGGGAGACCCAGTACTTC
clone size: once; V gene: TRBV30; D gene: TRBD1; J gene: TRBJ1-4; CDR3 protein: CAWSATGGNEKLFF; CDR3 DNA: TGTGCCTGGAGCGCGACAGGGGGGAATGAAAAACTGTTTTTT
clone size: few; V gene: TRBV27; D gene: TRBD1; J gene: TRBJ1-2; CDR3 protein: CASGDRVPDGYTF; CDR3 DNA: TGTGCCAGCGGGGACAGGGTACCGGATGGCTACACCTTC
clone size: NA; V gene: TRBV5-4; D gene: TRBD2; J gene: TRBJ2-1; CDR3 protein: CASSLAGLAKRGEQFF; CDR3 DNA: TGTGCCAGCAGCTTGGCAGGACTAGCAAAAAGGGGTGAGCAGTTCTTC
clone size: NA; V gene: TRBV7-2; D gene: TRBD2; J gene: TRBJ2-3; CDR3 protein: CAGRGGDTQYF; CDR3 DNA: TGTGCCGGTCGCGGGGGAGATACGCAGTATTTT
clone size: NA; V gene: TRBV5-1; D gene: NA; J gene: TRBJ2-1; CDR3 protein: CASSPFGRSSYNEQFF; CDR3 DNA: TGCGCCAGCAGCCCCTTTGGGCGCAGCTCCTACAATGAGCAGTTCTTC
clone size: NA; V gene: TRBV18; D gene: NA; J gene: TRBJ1-1; CDR3 protein: CASSPSQGNTEAFF; CDR3 DNA: TGTGCCAGCTCACCATCTCAGGGGAACACTGAAGCTTTCTTT
clone size: NA; V gene: TRBV30; D gene: NA; J gene: TRBJ2-5; CDR3 protein: CAWIRGGAGETQYF; CDR3 DNA: TGTGCCTGGATCCGAGGGGGGGCAGGGGAGACCCAGTACTTC
clone size: few; V gene: TRBV27; D gene: NA; J gene: TRBJ1-1; CDR3 protein: CASMGAMNTEAFF; CDR3 DNA: TGTGCCAGCATGGGGGCCATGAACACTGAAGCTTTCTTT
clone size: few; V gene: TRBV18; D gene: TRBD1; J gene: TRBJ2-1; CDR3 protein: CASSPSGTGTHEQFF; CDR3 DNA: TGTGCCAGCTCACCATCCGGGACAGGGACCCATGAGCAGTTCTTC
clone size: few; V gene: TRBV5-1; D gene: NA; J gene: TRBJ1-1; CDR3 protein: CASSRDRNTEAFF; CDR3 DNA: TGCGCCAGCAGCCGAGACAGAAACACTGAAGCTTTCTTT
clone size: NA; V gene: TRBV7-2; D gene: NA; J gene: TRBJ2-3; CDR3 protein: CASSLGRGDTQYF; CDR3 DNA: TGTGCCAGCAGCTTAGGACGGGGAGATACGCAGTATTTT
clone size: NA; V gene: TRBV6-5; D gene: TRBD1; J gene: TRBJ1-2; CDR3 protein: CASSNGQVNGYTF; CDR3 DNA: TGTGCCAGCAGTAACGGACAGGTGAACGGCTACACCTTC
clone size: few; V gene: TRBV30; D gene: NA; J gene: TRBJ2-1; CDR3 protein: CAWISGYNEQFF; CDR3 DNA: TGTGCCTGGATAAGCGGTTACAATGAGCAGTTCTTC